The 6 T cell receptor beta chains reported below all come from one sample, sequenced in a study of T cells in Graves' hyperthyroidism and ophthalmopathy. The investigators amplified TCR beta CDR3 regions from RNA transcripts. HTBI primers drove first-round RT-PCR of the TCR CDR3. TCRdb recomputed calls from the multiplex PCR reads with MiXCR, one row per CDR3 protein. This table has a few hundred thousand distinct CDR3 sequences, 15% to 18% appearing once. Sequencing was performed on blood. These TCRs come from a young woman with Graves' hyperthyroidism.

This clonotype was detected ten times or more. The genes are TRBV30 and TRBJ2-7; no reliable D call. The germline V gene encodes CDR1 GTSNPN and CDR2 SVGIG (reference sequence). This CDR3 region has 12 residues. The germline V and J ends were trimmed by 0 bases and 6 bases, with 9 bases remaining between them. Here the CDR3 DNA reads TGTGCCTGGAGTGTAGGGCCAGGCGAGCAGTACTTC. This codes for CAWSVGPGEQYF.

This clonotype was counted between two and nine times. The chain uses TRBV2 and TRBJ1-1, with D possibly being TRBD1 (5 bases). The germline CDR1 and CDR2 sequences are SNHLY and FYNNEI. The CDR3 has 14 residues. Trimming stripped 4 bases from V and 1 base from J, with 10 bases between. CDR3 loop: CASSGGWANTEAFF. DNA for the CDR3: TGTGCCAGCAGTGGGGGGTGGGCGAACACTGAAGCTTTCTTT.

This clonotype appeared many times. The gene calls are TRBV4-2 and TRBJ2-7, with TRBD2 matching over 7 bases. Trimming at V came to 0 bases and at J to 2 bases, leaving 4 bases not matched to a gene. Germline lookup yields CDR1 LGHNA and CDR2 YNFKEQ. The CDR3 is made up of 15 amino acids. The CDR3 DNA reads TGTGCCAGCAGCCAAGAAGGGAGCGGGACCTACGAGCAGTACTTC. This sequence encodes CASSQEGSGTYEQYF.

This clonotype has more than one count but fewer than ten. The rearrangement uses TRBV20-1 and TRBJ2-1, with 14 bases aligning to TRBD2. This CDR3 contains 14 residues. In germline, CDR1 is DFQATT, CDR2 SNEGSKA (reference sequence). J lost 7 bases, V lost 5 bases, and 4 bases had no gene match. The CDR3 is CSAETSGRGNEQFF. The CDR3 nucleotides read TGCAGTGCTGAGACTAGCGGGAGGGGTAATGAGCAGTTCTTC.

In this sample, this clonotype turned up many times. The chain couples TRBV30 to TRBJ2-2; D is tentatively TRBD1 or TRBD2 (5 bases each). Per germline, CDR1 GTSNPN and CDR2 SVGIG (reference sequence). The CDR3 totals 14 residues. V was clipped by 0 bases and J by 8 bases, with 13 bases between them. The CDR3 DNA sequence: TGTGCCTGGAGTGTGATCTTGGGGGAAGGGGAGCTGTTTTTT. It codes for CAWSVILGEGELFF.

This clonotype was recorded many times. The chain is built from TRBV7-9 and TRBJ2-1; 10 bases align to TRBD2. The CDR3 has 16 amino acids. The V segment lost 6 bases and the J segment 5 bases; nucleotides outside the gene matches: 10. Per the germline V gene, CDR1 is SEHNR and CDR2 is FQNEAQ (reference sequence). The CDR3 region is CASRPRASGGDNEQFF. The CDR3, as DNA: TGTGCCAGCAGGCCCAGGGCTAGCGGGGGAGACAATGAGCAGTTCTTC.